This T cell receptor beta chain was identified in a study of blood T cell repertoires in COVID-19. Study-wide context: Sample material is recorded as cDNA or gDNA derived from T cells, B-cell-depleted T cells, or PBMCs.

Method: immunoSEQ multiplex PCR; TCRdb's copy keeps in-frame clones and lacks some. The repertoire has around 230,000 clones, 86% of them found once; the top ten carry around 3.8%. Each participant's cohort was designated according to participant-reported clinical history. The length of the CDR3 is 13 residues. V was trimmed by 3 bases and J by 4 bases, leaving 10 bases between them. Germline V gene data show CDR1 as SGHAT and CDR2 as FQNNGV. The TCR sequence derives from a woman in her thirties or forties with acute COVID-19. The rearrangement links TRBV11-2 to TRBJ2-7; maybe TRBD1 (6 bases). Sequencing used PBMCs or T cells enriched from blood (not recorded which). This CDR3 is CASSLVRGYEQYF. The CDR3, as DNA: TGTGCCAGCAGCTTGGTAAGGGGGTACGAGCAGTACTTC.